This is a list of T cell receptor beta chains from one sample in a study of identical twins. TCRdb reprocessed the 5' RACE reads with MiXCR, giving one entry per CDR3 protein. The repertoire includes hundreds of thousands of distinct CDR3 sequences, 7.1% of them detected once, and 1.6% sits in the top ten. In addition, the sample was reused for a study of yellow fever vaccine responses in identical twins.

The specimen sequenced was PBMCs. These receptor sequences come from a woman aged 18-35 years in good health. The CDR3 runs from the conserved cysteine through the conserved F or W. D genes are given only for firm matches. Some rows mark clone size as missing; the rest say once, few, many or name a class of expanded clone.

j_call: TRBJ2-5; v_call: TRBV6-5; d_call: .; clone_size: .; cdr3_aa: CASSYSRGAGETQYF; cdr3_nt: TGTGCCAGCAGTTACTCTCGAGGGGCTGGGGAGACCCAGTACTTC
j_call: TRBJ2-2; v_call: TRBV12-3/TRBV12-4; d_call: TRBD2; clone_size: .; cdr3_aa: CASSFGAGETRSGELFF; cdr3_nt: TGTGCCAGCAGTTTTGGGGCGGGGGAAACGCGATCCGGGGAGCTGTTTTTT
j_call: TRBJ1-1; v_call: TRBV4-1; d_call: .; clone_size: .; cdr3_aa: CASSQPGSPMNTEAFF; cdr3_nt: TGCGCCAGCAGCCAACCAGGGTCCCCTATGAACACTGAAGCTTTCTTT
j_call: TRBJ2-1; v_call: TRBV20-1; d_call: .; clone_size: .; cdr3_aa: CSARDYVWVQGHNEQFF; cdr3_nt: TGCAGTGCTAGAGATTACGTTTGGGTGCAGGGCCACAATGAGCAGTTCTTC
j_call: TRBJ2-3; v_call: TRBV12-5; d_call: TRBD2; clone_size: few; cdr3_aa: CASGLGLADTDTQYF; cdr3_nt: TGTGCTAGTGGTTTGGGACTAGCGGACACAGATACGCAGTATTTT
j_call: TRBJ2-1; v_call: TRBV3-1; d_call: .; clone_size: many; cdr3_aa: CASSQDRGYEQFF; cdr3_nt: TGTGCCAGCAGCCAAGACCGGGGCTATGAGCAGTTCTTC
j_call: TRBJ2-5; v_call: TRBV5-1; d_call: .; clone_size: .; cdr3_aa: CASSLKAGAEETQYF; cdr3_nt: TGCGCCAGCAGCTTGAAAGCAGGGGCCGAAGAGACCCAGTACTTC
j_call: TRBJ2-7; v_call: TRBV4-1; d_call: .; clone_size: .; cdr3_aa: CASSQDSGILSSSYEQYF; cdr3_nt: TGCGCCAGCAGCCAAGATTCGGGTATCCTATCCAGCTCCTACGAGCAGTACTTC
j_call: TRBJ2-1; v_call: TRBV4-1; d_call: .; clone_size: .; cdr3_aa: CASSPDNRGADSYNEQFF; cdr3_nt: TGCGCCAGCAGCCCCGACAACCGGGGGGCGGACTCCTACAATGAGCAGTTCTTC
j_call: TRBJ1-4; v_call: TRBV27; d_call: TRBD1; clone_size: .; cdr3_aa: CASSPAGGGLQLF; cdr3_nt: TGTGCCAGCAGTCCGGCAGGGGGCGGCCTCCAGCTTTTT
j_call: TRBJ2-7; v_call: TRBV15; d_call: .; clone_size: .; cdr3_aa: CATSRDIGGDEQYF; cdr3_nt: TGTGCCACCAGCAGAGATATTGGAGGGGACGAGCAGTACTTC
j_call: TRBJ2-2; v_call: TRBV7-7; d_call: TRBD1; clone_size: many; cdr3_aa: CASSPGTGRTGELFF; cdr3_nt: TGTGCCAGCAGCCCAGGGACAGGTAGAACCGGGGAGCTGTTTTTT
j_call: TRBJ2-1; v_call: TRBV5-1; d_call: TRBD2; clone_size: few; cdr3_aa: CASSPSGGVNYNEQFF; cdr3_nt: TGCGCCAGCAGCCCAAGCGGGGGGGTAAACTACAATGAGCAGTTCTTC
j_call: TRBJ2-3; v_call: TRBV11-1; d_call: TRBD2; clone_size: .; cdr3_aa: CASSEVGGSTDTQYF; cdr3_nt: TGTGCCAGCAGCGAGGTCGGGGGGAGCACAGATACGCAGTATTTT
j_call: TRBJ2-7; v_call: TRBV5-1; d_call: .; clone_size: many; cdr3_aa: CASSLVWGPTYEQYF; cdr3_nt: TGCGCCAGCAGCTTGGTCTGGGGTCCGACCTACGAGCAGTACTTC
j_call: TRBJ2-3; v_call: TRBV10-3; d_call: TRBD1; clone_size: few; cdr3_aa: CATRVGGRTSTDTQYF; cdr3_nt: TGTGCCACGCGCGTAGGGGGCCGCACTAGCACAGATACGCAGTATTTT
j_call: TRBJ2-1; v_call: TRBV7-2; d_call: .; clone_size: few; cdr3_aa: CASSLSAGRVYNEQFF; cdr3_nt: TGTGCCAGCAGCTTATCGGCGGGGCGGGTATACAATGAGCAGTTCTTC
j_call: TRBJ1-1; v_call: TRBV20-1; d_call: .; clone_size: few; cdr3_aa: CRTGGGRMNTEAFF; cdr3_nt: TGCAGGACCGGAGGCGGACGCATGAACACTGAAGCTTTCTTT
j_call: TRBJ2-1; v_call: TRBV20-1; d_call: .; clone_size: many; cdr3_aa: CSANRAHEQFF; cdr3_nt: TGCAGTGCTAACAGGGCCCATGAGCAGTTCTTC
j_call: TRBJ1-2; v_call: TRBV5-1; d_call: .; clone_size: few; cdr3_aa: CASSLEAGPANYGYTF; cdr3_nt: TGCGCCAGCAGCTTGGAGGCAGGACCTGCTAACTATGGCTACACCTTC
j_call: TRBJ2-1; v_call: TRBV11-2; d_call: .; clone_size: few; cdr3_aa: CASSLNQGRGNEQFF; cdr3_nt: TGTGCCAGCAGCTTAAATCAGGGTAGGGGTAATGAGCAGTTCTTC
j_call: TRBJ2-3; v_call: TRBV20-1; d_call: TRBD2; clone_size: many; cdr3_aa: CSWTSGTDTQYF; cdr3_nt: TGCAGTTGGACTAGCGGCACAGATACGCAGTATTTT
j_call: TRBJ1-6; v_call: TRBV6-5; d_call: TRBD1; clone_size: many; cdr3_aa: CASSLQGSSYNSPLHF; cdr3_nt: TGTGCCAGCAGTTTACAGGGGAGCTCCTATAATTCACCCCTCCACTTT
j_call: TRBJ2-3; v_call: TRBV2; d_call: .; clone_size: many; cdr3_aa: CASSDRGGTDTQYF; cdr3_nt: TGTGCCAGCAGTGACAGGGGAGGCACAGATACGCAGTATTTT
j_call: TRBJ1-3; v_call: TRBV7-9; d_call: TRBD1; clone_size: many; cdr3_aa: CASSLGTGVPSGNTIYF; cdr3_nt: TGTGCCAGCAGCTTAGGCACAGGGGTCCCCTCTGGAAACACCATATATTTT